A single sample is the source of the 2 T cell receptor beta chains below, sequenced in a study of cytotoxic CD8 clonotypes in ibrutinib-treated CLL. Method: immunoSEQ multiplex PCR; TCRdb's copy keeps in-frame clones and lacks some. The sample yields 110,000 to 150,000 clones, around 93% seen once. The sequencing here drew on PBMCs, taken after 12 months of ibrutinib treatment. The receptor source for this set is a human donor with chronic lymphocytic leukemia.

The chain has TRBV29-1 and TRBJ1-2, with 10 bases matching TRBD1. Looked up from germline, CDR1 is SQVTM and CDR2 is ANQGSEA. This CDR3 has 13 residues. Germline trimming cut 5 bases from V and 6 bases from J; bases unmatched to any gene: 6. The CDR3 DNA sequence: TGCAGCGTTACGACAGGGGGCGCGGATGGCTACACCTTC. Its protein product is CSVTTGGADGYTF.

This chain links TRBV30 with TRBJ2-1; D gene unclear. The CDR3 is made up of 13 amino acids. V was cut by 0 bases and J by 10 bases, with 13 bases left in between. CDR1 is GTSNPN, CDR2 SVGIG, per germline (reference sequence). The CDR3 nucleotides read TGTGCCTGGAGTGTAAGCTTAGAAAACGAGCAGTTCTTC. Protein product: CAWSVSLENEQFF.